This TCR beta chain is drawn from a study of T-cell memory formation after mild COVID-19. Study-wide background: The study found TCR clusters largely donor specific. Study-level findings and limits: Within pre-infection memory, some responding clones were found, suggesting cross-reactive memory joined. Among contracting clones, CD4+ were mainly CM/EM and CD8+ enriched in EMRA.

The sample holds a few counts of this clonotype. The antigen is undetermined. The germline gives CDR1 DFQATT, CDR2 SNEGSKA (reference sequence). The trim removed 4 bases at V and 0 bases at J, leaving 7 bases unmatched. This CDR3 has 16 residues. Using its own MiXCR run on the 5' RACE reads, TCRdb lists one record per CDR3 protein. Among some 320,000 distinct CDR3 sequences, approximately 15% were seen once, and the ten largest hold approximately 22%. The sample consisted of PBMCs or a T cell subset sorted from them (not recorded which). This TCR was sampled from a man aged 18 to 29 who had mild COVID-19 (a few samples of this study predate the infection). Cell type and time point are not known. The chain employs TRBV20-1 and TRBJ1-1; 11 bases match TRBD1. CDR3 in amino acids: CSATGTGGVMNTEAFF. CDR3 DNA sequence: TGCAGTGCTACCGGGACAGGGGGGGTCATGAACACTGAAGCTTTCTTT.